Reported below is one T cell receptor (beta chain). There are many counts of this clonotype. Its antigen remains unidentified. No base qualities exist here, and no much larger clone lies one base off it. Amplification of TCR beta CDR3 regions was carried out from RNA transcripts. A first-round RT-PCR of the TCR CDR3 used the HTBI primer set with the Qiagen OneStep RT-PCR kit. Libraries were constructed in a second round of multiplex PCR, after which size selection and purification were performed. Paired-end sequencing of the libraries was performed with 100 bp reads on an Illumina HiSeq2000. Regarding the original processing steps: SOAPnuke was used to process the raw data, throwing out any read that contained adapters or uncalled bases, had a mean Phred below 15, or lacked an exact constant-primer or identifier match. High-quality paired reads were merged with COPE v1.2.5, and unique nucleotide sequences were defined as clonotypes. Clonotypes were aligned to IMGT TRBV, TRBD and TRBJ reference segments using MiTCR v1.1. Only V-J combinations with frequency above 0.0001, covering approximately 99% of repertoires, were analysed. A TCS score was defined as the ratio between F50 (clonal expansion) and ExV (chaos), using BLOSUM62-based TCRdist between CDR3 peptides within each V-J. Welch's t-statistics and random forest reduced approximately 520 V-J features to 13, which were used in a naive Bayes classifier (R e1071). TCRdb reran the public reads through fastp at Q25 and MiXCR, keeping productive beta chains. Each CDR3 protein appears once, grouped with its most common genes and DNA. TCRdb assigned the V and J calls; the authors' analysis was not used. The sample data list hundreds of thousands of distinct CDR3 sequences, and about 13% of these were observed just once. The ten largest clones capture roughly 9.2% of the sample.

These data belong to a study of T cells in Graves' hyperthyroidism and ophthalmopathy (dated by TCRdb to about 2019). Regarding the complete study: Peripheral blood samples were taken at initial diagnosis, before any treatment was given. To identify TCR V-J signatures that set the groups apart, the researchers used a discovery cohort of about a hundred patients, made up of 40 to 45 with Graves' ophthalmopathy and about 60 with stable Graves' hyperthyroidism. Prospective prediction of ophthalmopathy was tested in an independent validation cohort consisting of 18 to 20 hyperthyroidism patients and about 17 patients who later progressed to ophthalmopathy. For training and testing, the roughly 93 patients in the discovery cohort were randomly divided in a 7:3 ratio. In addition, the study compared T-cell repertoires in thyroid tissue and in blood from about 6 Graves' hyperthyroidism patients. After sampling, hyperthyroidism patients received methimazole starting at 30 mg daily, and ophthalmopathy patients received high-dose intravenous methylprednisolone. TCR Vbeta CDR3 sequencing of 130 to 150 peripheral blood samples (over 40 ophthalmopathy, roughly 74 hyperthyroidism and some 17 progressor patients) is reported in the paper.

Overall results and qualifications from the work: In validation, progression to ophthalmopathy was predicted by the model with approximately 67% sensitivity and nearly 75% specificity, a median of around 5.9 months before onset. Most expanded thyroid clonotypes (frequency above 0.001) were also detected in blood, suggesting blood repertoires may reflect thyroid immune responses. A model built on a 13 V-J signature distinguished ophthalmopathy from stable hyperthyroidism, reaching 87.88% sensitivity and about 81% specificity in cross-validation and 80%/75% in testing. Sample size was not statistically predetermined, and blinding of investigators to group allocation was not performed.

According to the germline V gene (reference sequence), CDR1 reads LGHDT and CDR2 reads YNNKEL. V lost 5 bases and J lost 10 bases, and the count of bases not matched to a germline gene is 15. From cysteine to phenylalanine, the CDR3 is 16 amino acids long. Only CDR3 DNA remains: 48 bases, in frame from the first base. Stable Graves' hyperthyroidism was defined as no progression to ophthalmopathy during 18 months of follow-up. Hyperthyroidism patients were newly diagnosed, with disease duration under 2 months, and aged 18 to 65 years. Patients with uncontrolled infections, other autoimmune diseases, pregnancy or lactation were excluded. Diagnoses were established on the basis of clinical symptoms, serum thyroxine and TRAb, thyroid ultrasound, and orbital computed tomography. Ficoll-Paque density gradient centrifugation was used to isolate PBMCs from 8.5 to 10 ml of fresh peripheral blood. Total RNA was extracted using Trizol reagent, and RNA quality was assessed on an Agilent 2100 Bioanalyzer.

The rearranged segments are TRBV3-1 and TRBJ2-1; 9 of the junction bases match TRBD2. Sample: blood. The receptor comes from a woman aged 18-35 years with Graves' hyperthyroidism. The sequenced DNA: TGTGCCAGCAGCACCGCCGGGATAGCGGGAGAGGGGGAGCAGTTCTTC. Its translation is CASSTAGIAGEGEQFF.